This record looks at one T cell receptor beta chain sequence and its context. Its matching antigen is unknown. The CDR3 is 18 amino acids. Per the germline V gene, CDR1 is LNHDA and CDR2 is SQIVND (reference sequence). V was pared by 5 bases and J by 1 base, with 13 bases of the junction left unmatched. The data were taken from a study of cytomegalovirus exposure and HLA in healthy donors. PCR employed 60 Vbeta and 13 Jbeta primers. Assay: immunoSEQ multiplex PCR; the TCRdb copy retains only in-frame clones and omits some. The profile shows approximately 110,000 clones, around 70% of them singletons. Study findings and constraints: V- and J-gene trimming of TCR beta was linked (in a later analysis) to a missense DCLRE1C variant.

Sequenced: PBMCs. The gene calls are TRBV19 and TRBJ2-2; 7 positions match TRBD1. This sequence originates from a man aged 25 to 40 in good health and CMV-seronegative. CDR3 nucleotides: TGTGCCAGTAGTTCCCCGAACAGGGGCGCCTGGAACACCGGGGAGCTGTTTTTT. It encodes CASSSPNRGAWNTGELFF.